This TCR beta chain is from a study of shared clonotypes between healthy human individuals. The method was immunoSEQ multiplex PCR; TCRdb's version includes in-frame clones alone and lacks a portion of them. The sample carries 1.4 million to 1.5 million clones, 96% recorded once. With 4 bases removed from V and 4 bases from J, the gap between germline ends came to 11 bases. From germline, CDR1 is SNHLY and CDR2 FYNNEI. The CDR3 length is 13 residues. This clone appeared once. The specimen sequenced was naive CD4+ T cells sorted from blood. The subset was: CD45RA+ positively selected. This clonotype originated in a man between 25 and 39 years old in good health. V gene TRBV2 combines with J gene TRBJ2-7, with D unclear. The CDR3 region is CASSGVLGYEQYF. The CDR3 nucleotides are TGTGCCAGCAGTGGGGTTTTGGGATACGAGCAGTACTTC. The full variable domain, completed using reference TRBV2 and TRBJ2-7, is EPEVTQTPSHQVTQMGQEVILRCVPISNHLYFYWYRQILGQKVEFLVSFYNNEISEKSEIFDDQFSVERPDGSNFTLKIRSTKLEDSAMYFCASSGVLGYEQYFGPGTRLTVT.